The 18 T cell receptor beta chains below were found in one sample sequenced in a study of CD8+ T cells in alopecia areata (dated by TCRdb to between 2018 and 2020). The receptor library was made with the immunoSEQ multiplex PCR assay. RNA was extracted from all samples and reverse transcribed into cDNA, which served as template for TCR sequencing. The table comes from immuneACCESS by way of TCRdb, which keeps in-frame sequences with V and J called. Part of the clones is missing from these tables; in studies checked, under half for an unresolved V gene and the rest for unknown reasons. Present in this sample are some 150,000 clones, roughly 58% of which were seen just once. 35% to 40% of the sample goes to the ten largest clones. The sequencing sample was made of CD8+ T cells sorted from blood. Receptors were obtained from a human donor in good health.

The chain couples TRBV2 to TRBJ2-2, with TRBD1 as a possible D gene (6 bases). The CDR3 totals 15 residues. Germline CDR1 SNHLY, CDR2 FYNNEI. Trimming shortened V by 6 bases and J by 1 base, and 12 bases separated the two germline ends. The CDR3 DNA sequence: TGTGCCAGCAGAGAGGACAGTCGGAACACCGGGGAGCTGTTTTTT. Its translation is CASREDSRNTGELFF.

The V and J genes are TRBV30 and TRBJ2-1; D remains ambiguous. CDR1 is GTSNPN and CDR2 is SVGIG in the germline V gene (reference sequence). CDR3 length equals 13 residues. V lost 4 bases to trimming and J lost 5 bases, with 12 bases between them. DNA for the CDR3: TGTGCCTGGACTGGGGAAGGCGACAATGAGCAGTTCTTC. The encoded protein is CAWTGEGDNEQFF.

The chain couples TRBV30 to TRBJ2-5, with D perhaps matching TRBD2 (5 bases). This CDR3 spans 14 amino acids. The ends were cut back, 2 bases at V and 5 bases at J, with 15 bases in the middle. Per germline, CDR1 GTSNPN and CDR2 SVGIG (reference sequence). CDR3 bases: TGTGCCTGGAGTAGGCTGGGAGCCCAGGAGACCCAGTACTTC. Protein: CAWSRLGAQETQYF.

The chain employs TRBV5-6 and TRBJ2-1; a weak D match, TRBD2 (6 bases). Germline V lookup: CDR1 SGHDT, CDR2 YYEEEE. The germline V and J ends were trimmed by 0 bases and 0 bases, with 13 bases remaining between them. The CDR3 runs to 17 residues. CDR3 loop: CASSLGTTRSSYNEQFF. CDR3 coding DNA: TGTGCCAGCAGCTTGGGGACGACTAGGAGCTCCTACAATGAGCAGTTCTTC.

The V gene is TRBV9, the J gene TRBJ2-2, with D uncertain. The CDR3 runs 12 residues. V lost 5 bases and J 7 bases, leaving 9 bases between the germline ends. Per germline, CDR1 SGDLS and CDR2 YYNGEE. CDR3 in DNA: TGTGCCAGCAGGGGTTTCCTCGGGGAGCTGTTTTTT. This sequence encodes CASRGFLGELFF.

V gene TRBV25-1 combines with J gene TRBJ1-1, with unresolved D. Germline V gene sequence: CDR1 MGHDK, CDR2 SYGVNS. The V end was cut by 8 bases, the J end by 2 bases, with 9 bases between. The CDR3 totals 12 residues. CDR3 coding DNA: TGTGCCAGCGAAGCGGGTAACACTGAAGCTTTCTTT. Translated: CASEAGNTEAFF.

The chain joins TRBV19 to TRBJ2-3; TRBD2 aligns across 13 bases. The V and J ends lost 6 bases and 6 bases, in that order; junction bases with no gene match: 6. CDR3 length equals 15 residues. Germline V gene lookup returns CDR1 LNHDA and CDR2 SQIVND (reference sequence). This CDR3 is CASSMGLAGTDTQYF. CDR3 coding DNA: TGTGCCAGTAGCATGGGACTAGCGGGGACGGATACGCAGTATTTT.

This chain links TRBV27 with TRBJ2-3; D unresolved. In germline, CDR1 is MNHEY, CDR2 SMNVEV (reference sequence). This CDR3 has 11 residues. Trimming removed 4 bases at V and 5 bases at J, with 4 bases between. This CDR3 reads CASSSGDTQYF. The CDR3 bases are TGTGCCAGCAGTTCCGGAGATACGCAGTATTTT.

The CDR3 DNA reads TGCGCCAGCAGGGGCGGCGATCGGACCTACGAGCAGTACTTC. Translation: CASRGGDRTYEQYF. V usage is TRBV5-1 and J usage is TRBJ2-7; D remains unclear. There are 14 residues in the CDR3. Trimming removed 5 bases at V and 2 bases at J, with 14 bases between. Germline CDR1 SGHRS, CDR2 YFSETQ.

The chain's CDR3 is CASSPTGNYGYTF. CDR3 bases: TGTGCCAGCAGTCCGACAGGGAACTATGGCTACACCTTC. This chain connects TRBV27 to TRBJ1-2, with 7 nucleotides matching TRBD1. After removal of 5 bases from V and 2 bases from J, the junction contained 2 bases not matched to a gene. The germline V gene has CDR1 MNHEY and CDR2 SMNVEV (reference sequence). The CDR3 is made up of 13 amino acids.

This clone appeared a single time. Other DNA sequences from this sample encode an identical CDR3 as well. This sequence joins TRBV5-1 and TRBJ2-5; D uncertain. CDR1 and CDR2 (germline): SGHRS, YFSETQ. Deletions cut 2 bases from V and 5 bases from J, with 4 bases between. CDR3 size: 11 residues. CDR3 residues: CASSFGETQYF. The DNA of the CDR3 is TGCGCCAGCAGCTTTGGCGAGACCCAGTACTTC.

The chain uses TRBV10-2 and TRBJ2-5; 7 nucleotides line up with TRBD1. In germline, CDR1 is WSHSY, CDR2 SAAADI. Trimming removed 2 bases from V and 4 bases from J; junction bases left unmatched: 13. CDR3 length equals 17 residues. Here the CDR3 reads CASSEKNRQGYGETQYF. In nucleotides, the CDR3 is TGCGCCAGCAGTGAGAAAAATCGACAGGGCTATGGAGAGACCCAGTACTTC.

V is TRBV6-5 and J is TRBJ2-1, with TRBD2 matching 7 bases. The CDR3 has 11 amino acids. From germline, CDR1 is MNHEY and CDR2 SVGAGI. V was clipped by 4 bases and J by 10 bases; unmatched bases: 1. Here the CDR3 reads CASSWGGEQFF. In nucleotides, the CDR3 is TGTGCCAGCAGTTGGGGAGGGGAGCAGTTCTTC.

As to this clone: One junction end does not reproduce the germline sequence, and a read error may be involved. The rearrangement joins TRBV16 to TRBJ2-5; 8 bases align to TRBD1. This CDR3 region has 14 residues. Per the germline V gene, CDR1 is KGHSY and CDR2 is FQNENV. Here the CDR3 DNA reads TGTGCCAGCAACCAACCTAACAGGGGGGAGACCCAGTACTTC. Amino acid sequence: CASNQPNRGETQYF. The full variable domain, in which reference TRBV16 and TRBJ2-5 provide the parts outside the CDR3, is GEEVAQTPKHLVRGEGQKAKLYCAPIKGHSYVFWYQQVLKNEFKFLISFQNENVFDETGMPKERFSAKCLPNSPCSLEIQATKLEDSAVYFCASNQPNRGETQYFGPGTRLLVL.

The DNA for the CDR3 is TGTGCCAGCAGCCCTACCCCCGGCAGGGAGCTGTTTTTT. Residues: CASSPTPGRELFF. The chain joins TRBV5-6 to TRBJ2-2; D call uncertain. The CDR3 covers 13 residues. Between the trimmed V and J ends, which lost 4 bases and 9 bases, there was a span of 13 bases. CDR1 is SGHDT and CDR2 is YYEEEE in the germline V gene.

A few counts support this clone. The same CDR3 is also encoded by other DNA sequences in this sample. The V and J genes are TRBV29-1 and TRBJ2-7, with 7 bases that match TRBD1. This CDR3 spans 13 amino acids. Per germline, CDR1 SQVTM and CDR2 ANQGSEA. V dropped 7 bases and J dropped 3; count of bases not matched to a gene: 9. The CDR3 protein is CSAGRQGDYEQYF. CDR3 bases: TGCAGCGCTGGAAGGCAGGGGGACTACGAGCAGTACTTC.

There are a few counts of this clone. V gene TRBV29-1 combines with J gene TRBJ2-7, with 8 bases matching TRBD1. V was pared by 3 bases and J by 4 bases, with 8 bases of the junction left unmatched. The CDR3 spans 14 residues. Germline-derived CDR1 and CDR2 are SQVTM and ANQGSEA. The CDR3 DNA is TGCAGCGTTGATGCCGCAGGGGGCGGGTACGAGCAGTACTTC. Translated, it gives CSVDAAGGGYEQYF.

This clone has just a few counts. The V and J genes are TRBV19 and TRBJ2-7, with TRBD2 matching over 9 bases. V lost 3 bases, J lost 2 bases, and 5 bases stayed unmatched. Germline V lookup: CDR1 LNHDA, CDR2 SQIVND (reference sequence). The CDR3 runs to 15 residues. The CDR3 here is CASSIQAGGTYEQYF. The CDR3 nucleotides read TGTGCCAGTAGTATCCAAGCGGGAGGCACCTACGAGCAGTACTTC.